The clone carrying this TCR beta chain was detected once. The data originate from a study of identifying expanded T cells in peripheral blood. The CDR3 is 15 residues long. Germline CDR1 and CDR2: SGHTA and FQGNSA. V was cut by 1 base and J by 7 bases, with 16 bases left in between. Assay: immunoSEQ multiplex PCR; the TCRdb copy retains only in-frame clones and omits some. Of more than 45,000 clones in the sample, over 85% are singletons; the top ten hold roughly 3.6%. The source material was blood. This clonotype was obtained from a person aged 18-70 years in good health. The V call is TRBV7-2, the J call TRBJ1-2; D call uncertain. In DNA form, the CDR3 reads TGTGCCAGCAGCTTAGGGGCAGTATTGTGGAGTGGCTACACCTTC. This codes for CASSLGAVLWSGYTF.